The 21 T cell receptor beta chains below all came from one sample that was sequenced in a study of blood T cell repertoires in COVID-19. The repertoire was sequenced with immunoSEQ multiplex PCR; TCRdb's copy has only in-frame clones and lacks some. Of about 63,000 clones listed, around 80% are singletons. Sequences were obtained from peripheral blood. These TCRs come from a human donor in a cohort sampled during active COVID-19.

CDR3 nucleotides: TGTGCCAGCTTAAGAGGGACAGGGGGCAATACGCAGTATTTT. It codes for CASLRGTGGNTQYF. This chain joins TRBV6-5 and TRBJ2-3, with 12 nucleotides matching TRBD1. Germline lookup yields CDR1 MNHEY and CDR2 SVGAGI. J was trimmed by 7 bases and V by 8 bases; bases with no gene match: 7. The CDR3 length is 14 residues.

CDR3 sequence reads: CASSQEGTDTQYF. For the CDR3, the DNA is TGTGCCAGCAGCCAAGAGGGCACAGATACGCAGTATTTT. The V call is TRBV6-4, the J call TRBJ2-3; D is unresolved. The CDR3 is made up of 13 amino acids. Germline CDR1 and CDR2: MRHNA and SNTAGT. Trimming removed 6 bases from V and 1 base from J, with 8 bases in between.

The chain is built from TRBV7-8 and TRBJ2-7; TRBD1 aligns across 8 bases. Trimming at V came to 5 bases and at J to 4 bases, leaving 7 bases not matched to a gene. CDR3 length: 14 residues. Germline CDR1 is SGHVS and CDR2 is FQNEAQ. CDR3 residues: CASSLRTGKYEQYF. The CDR3 nucleotides read TGTGCCAGCAGCCTCAGGACAGGGAAATACGAGCAGTACTTC.

V and J are TRBV28 and TRBJ2-7; no clear D. Germline V gene lookup returns CDR1 MDHEN and CDR2 SYDVKM. The length of the CDR3 is 11 residues. V was trimmed by 6 bases and J by 2 bases, leaving 5 bases between them. Written as DNA, the CDR3 is TGTGCCAGCAGCTCCCCCTACGAGCAGTACTTC. Residues: CASSSPYEQYF.

This clone appeared a single time. The V and J genes are TRBV7-9 and TRBJ1-3; 9 bases map to TRBD1. The germline CDR1 and CDR2 sequences are SEHNR and FQNEAQ (reference sequence). The V gene end was trimmed by 5 bases and the J gene end by 3 bases; junction bases not matched to a gene: 5. The CDR3 has 15 residues. The CDR3 is CASSAQDRGGNTIYF. The CDR3 DNA reads as TGTGCCAGCAGCGCCCAGGACAGGGGTGGAAACACCATATATTTT.

CDR3 residues: CASSLNRDTQYF. The DNA for the CDR3 is TGCGCCAGCAGCCTTAACCGGGATACGCAGTATTTT. The chain is built from TRBV5-1 and TRBJ2-3; no clear D. Trimming cost V 4 bases and J 6 bases, with 9 bases left between them. The germline V gene has CDR1 SGHRS and CDR2 YFSETQ. There are 12 residues in the CDR3. Supplemented by reference TRBV5-1 and TRBJ2-3, the full variable domain reads KAGVTQTPRYLIKTRGQQVTLSCSPISGHRSVSWYQQTPGQGLQFLFEYFSETQRNKGNFPGRFSGRQFSNSRSEMNVSTLELGDSALYLCASSLNRDTQYFGPGTRLTVL.

The V call is TRBV7-2, the J call TRBJ2-7; 8 bases align to TRBD1. Germline V gives CDR1 SGHTA, CDR2 FQGNSA. With 5 bases clipped from V and 5 bases from J, the junction kept 14 bases outside the gene matches. This CDR3 spans 16 amino acids. The CDR3 DNA is TGTGCCAGCAGCGCACAACCCCCGGGACAGGTGAACGAGCAGTACTTC. It translates to CASSAQPPGQVNEQYF.

The V and J genes are TRBV25-1 and TRBJ2-1, with 7 bases fitting TRBD1. The CDR3 totals 12 residues. Germline CDR1 reads MGHDK; CDR2 reads SYGVNS. V lost 4 bases and J lost 9; bases outside the gene matches: 3. DNA for the CDR3: TGTGCCAGCAGTGCTGACAGGGTTGAGCAGTTCTTC. Protein: CASSADRVEQFF.

The chain combines TRBV6-2 or TRBV6-3 with TRBJ2-3; TRBD2 aligns across 15 bases. The length of the CDR3 is 16 residues. Germline V CDR1 and CDR2: MNHEY, SVGEGT. J gave up 7 bases and V 4 bases, and 6 bases lay outside the gene matches. CDR3 region: CASSLTGTSGRNTQYF. The DNA of the CDR3 is TGTGCCAGCAGTTTAACCGGGACTAGCGGGAGGAATACGCAGTATTTT.

The chain carries TRBV28 and TRBJ2-3; TRBD1 is a possible D gene (6 bases). The V gene lost 9 bases and the J gene lost 3 bases, with 19 bases spanning the gap. The CDR3 is 15 amino acids. CDR1 and CDR2 from the germline V gene are MDHEN and SYDVKM. CDR3 coding DNA: TGTGCCAGTCGGGACACTTATTCTGGTACAGATACGCAGTATTTT. Amino acids: CASRDTYSGTDTQYF.

This clone was seen only once. CDR3 nucleotides: TGCAGCGTTGAATTCGGTTACTCCTACGAGCAGTACTTC. Protein product: CSVEFGYSYEQYF. This chain links TRBV29-1 with TRBJ2-7; D ambiguous. V gave up 2 bases and J gave up 0 bases, with 8 bases separating them. This CDR3 contains 13 residues. CDR1 and CDR2 (germline): SQVTM, ANQGSEA.

This sequence joins TRBV7-3 and TRBJ2-5; TRBD1 matches 10 bases. The CDR3 totals 14 residues. V trimming: 5 bases; J trimming: 5 bases; junction bases outside the gene matches: 5. Germline V lookup: CDR1 SGHTA, CDR2 FQGTGA. This CDR3 is CASSRTGGRETQYF. The CDR3 nucleotides are TGTGCCAGCAGCCGGACAGGGGGTCGGGAGACCCAGTACTTC.

The chain joins TRBV5-6 to TRBJ1-5; tentatively, D is TRBD1 (5 bases). The CDR3 is made up of 14 amino acids. Germline assignment: CDR1 SGHDT and CDR2 YYEEEE. Trimming took 6 bases from V and 6 from J, leaving 16 bases between them. CDR3 region: CASTSGRARQPQHF. The CDR3 nucleotides are TGTGCCAGCACCTCTGGCAGGGCGCGTCAGCCCCAGCATTTT.

The CDR3 bases are TGTGCCAGCAGTGAAAATAGGGGGCGCCTGTATGGCTACACCTTC. Translated, it gives CASSENRGRLYGYTF. This rearrangement joins TRBV6-1 to TRBJ1-2; 7 bases match TRBD1. Trimming took 2 bases from V and 5 from J; bases not matched to a gene: 8. Germline lookup yields CDR1 MNHNS and CDR2 SASEGT. The CDR3 length is 15 residues.

The chain is built from TRBV19 and TRBJ2-6; weak D call: TRBD2 (7 bases). The germline CDR1 and CDR2 sequences are LNHDA and SQIVND (reference sequence). V lost 7 bases and J lost 0, with 28 bases in between. CDR3 length: 21 amino acids. CDR3 sequence: CASKGGMGAPNYYSGANVLTF. DNA of the CDR3: TGTGCCAGTAAGGGGGGGATGGGAGCACCCAATTACTACTCTGGGGCCAACGTCCTGACTTTC.

V usage is TRBV5-1 and J usage is TRBJ2-3; the D gene is possibly TRBD2 (5 bases). Trimming left V 7 bases short and J 4 bases short, with 13 bases between. CDR3 length equals 13 residues. Looked up from germline, CDR1 is SGHRS and CDR2 is YFSETQ. As DNA, the CDR3 is TGCGCCAGCGGACGTACAGCGGCAGATACGCAGTATTTT. This encodes CASGRTAADTQYF.

The chain carries TRBV9 and TRBJ2-1; D is ambiguous. Germline CDR1 SGDLS, CDR2 YYNGEE. The length of the CDR3 is 15 residues. With 5 bases removed from V and 0 bases from J, the gap between germline ends came to 12 bases. The CDR3 region is CASSNYASSYNEQFF. The CDR3 DNA follows: TGTGCCAGCAGTAACTATGCCTCCTCCTACAATGAGCAGTTCTTC.

V and J are TRBV6-2 or TRBV6-3 and TRBJ2-1, with 9 nucleotides matching TRBD2. This CDR3 is 16 amino acids long. In germline, CDR1 is MNHEY, CDR2 SVGEGT. The J segment lost 3 bases and the V segment lost 4 bases, leaving 7 bases of the junction unmatched. CDR3: CASSSSLAGFYNEQFF. In DNA form, the CDR3 reads TGTGCCAGCAGTTCCTCACTAGCGGGCTTCTACAATGAGCAGTTCTTC.

The V call is TRBV5-5, the J call TRBJ2-5; tentative D call: TRBD1 (5 bases). The V and J ends lost 4 bases and 1 base respectively, with 8 bases between them. This CDR3 has 13 residues. The germline gives CDR1 SGHKS, CDR2 YYEKEE (reference sequence). As DNA, the CDR3 is TGTGCCAGCAGCGCCGACAGCCAAGAGACCCAGTACTTC. Amino acids: CASSADSQETQYF.

Only a few counts were recorded for this clone. CDR3 sequence (DNA): TGTGCCAGCAGCTTCATCGAGTCGAGTTCAGAGACCCAGTACTTC. Protein product: CASSFIESSSETQYF. The chain links TRBV7-9 to TRBJ2-5; D call uncertain. V shed 3 bases and J shed 4 bases, with 15 bases lying between them. The germline gives CDR1 SEHNR, CDR2 FQNEAQ (reference sequence). CDR3 length equals 15 residues.

This clone appeared once. The chain couples TRBV7-9 to TRBJ2-3; TRBD2 matches at 9 bases. The V gene end was trimmed by 3 bases and the J gene end by 0 bases; junction bases not matched to a gene: 7. The CDR3 runs to 17 residues. Germline assignment: CDR1 SEHNR and CDR2 FQNEAQ (reference sequence). DNA for the CDR3: TGTGCCAGCAGCTTTCCGACTAGCGGACATAGCACAGATACGCAGTATTTT. Translated: CASSFPTSGHSTDTQYF.